This T cell receptor (beta chain) originates from a study of high-grade serous ovarian cancer treatment subgroups. Study overall: Each sample yielded on average roughly 7,500 unique TCR beta rearrangements from approximately 15,000 reads.

Comment on this clone: Its antigen remains unidentified.

Data came from immunoSEQ multiplex PCR; TCRdb stores just in-frame clones and leaves some out. The sample has roughly 5,400 clones; more than 60% are singletons. The tumor samples were collected prior to definitive surgery or chemotherapy. The CDR3 extends over 16 amino acids. Trimming pared 5 bases from V and 1 base from J, leaving 16 bases between. Germline lookup yields CDR1 MNHEY and CDR2 SMNVEV (reference sequence). The study, taken as a whole, reports: Repertoire similarity ranged roughly 0.11 to 0.85 between tumors of one patient.

The sample taken for sequencing was tumor tissue. This clonotype was obtained from a human donor with high-grade serous ovarian cancer. The chain recombines TRBV27 with TRBJ2-3; TRBD2 is a possible D gene (7 bases). CDR3 region: CASSMGVGGRTDTQYF. CDR3 nucleotide sequence: TGTGCCAGCAGTATGGGCGTCGGGGGGCGCACAGATACGCAGTATTTT.